This T cell receptor (beta chain) was captured by sequencing in a study of T cell responses to AZD1222 COVID-19 vaccine. Clones were read by immunoSEQ multiplex PCR, and TCRdb kept only the in-frame ones, dropping some. The table has around 140,000 clones, over 90% seen once. This CDR3 spans 14 amino acids. V lost 5 bases to trimming and J lost 2 bases, with 12 bases between them. Germline assignment: CDR1 MDHEN and CDR2 SYDVKM. V usage is TRBV28 and J usage is TRBJ1-2, with D maybe TRBD1 (6 bases). The sample consisted of peripheral blood, taken on day 0 of AZD1222 vaccination. The source of this sequence is an adult in good health. In DNA form, the CDR3 reads TGTGCCAGCAGTCCCCACCAGGGGAACTATGGCTACACCTTC. Its translation: CASSPHQGNYGYTF.